The 10 T cell receptor beta chains below were found in one sample sequenced in a study of blood T cell repertoires in COVID-19. Generated by immunoSEQ multiplex PCR, the TCRdb table keeps only in-frame clones and is missing some. Here the sample spans 150,000 or so clones, about 83% being singletons. Sequenced sample: peripheral blood. Every receptor here comes from a man aged 35 to 55 who had recovered from COVID-19.

This sequence joins TRBV7-2 and TRBJ1-1; D is perhaps TRBD1 (6 bases). This CDR3 comprises 15 residues. Germline V gene sequence: CDR1 SGHTA, CDR2 FQGNSA. V was trimmed by 1 base and J by 5 bases, leaving 14 bases between them. CDR3 sequence (DNA): TGTGCCAGCAGCTTAGTCGGCAGGGGAAGTACTGAAGCTTTCTTT. Translation: CASSLVGRGSTEAFF.

Comments on this clone: The germline gene is not matched at one end of the junction; a read error may be the cause. The chain uses TRBV7-7 and TRBJ2-1, with TRBD2 identical over 10 bases. This CDR3 is built from 17 residues. Looked up from germline, CDR1 is SSHAT and CDR2 is FNYEAQ (reference sequence). CDR3 loop: CASSPNPGLAVYNEQFF. CDR3 DNA: TGTGCTAGCAGCCCCAATCCCGGACTAGCGGTCTACAATGAGCAGTTCTTC.

The chain recombines TRBV20-1 with TRBJ2-1, with D perhaps TRBD1 (5 bases). Germline V gives CDR1 DFQATT, CDR2 SNEGSKA (reference sequence). With 7 bases removed from V and 5 bases from J, the gap between germline ends came to 9 bases. CDR3 length: 11 residues. CDR3 in amino acids: CSVGQNNEQFF. CDR3 coding DNA: TGCAGTGTGGGGCAGAACAATGAGCAGTTCTTC.

The rearrangement uses TRBV7-2 and TRBJ2-5; tentatively, D is TRBD1 (6 bases). CDR3 size: 14 residues. Germline V CDR1 and CDR2: SGHTA, FQGNSA. Trimming left V 6 bases short and J 5 bases short, with 16 bases between. The CDR3 is CASRLSPGAETQYF. CDR3 DNA sequence: TGTGCCAGCAGGTTGAGTCCAGGGGCCGAGACCCAGTACTTC.

This chain links TRBV19 with TRBJ1-1, with D perhaps matching TRBD1 (6 bases). Germline values: CDR1 LNHDA, CDR2 SQIVND (reference sequence). Trimming took 1 base from V and 0 from J, leaving 18 bases between them. This CDR3 has 18 residues. The CDR3 DNA reads as TGTGCCAGTAGTATAGGGACCTTACAGGGAGGGCTGAACACTGAAGCTTTCTTT. Encoded protein: CASSIGTLQGGLNTEAFF.

This chain connects TRBV4-1 to TRBJ2-3; 9 bases match TRBD2. The CDR3 is 17 amino acids. After removal of 4 bases from V and 0 bases from J, the junction contained 8 bases not matched to a gene. Germline CDR1 MGHRA, CDR2 YSYEKL. The CDR3 is CASSLWTSVKSTDTQYF. CDR3 bases: TGCGCCAGCAGCCTGTGGACTAGCGTAAAGAGCACAGATACGCAGTATTTT.

The V gene is TRBV7-2, the J gene TRBJ1-5, with D perhaps matching TRBD1 (5 bases). Trimming pared 0 bases from V and 7 bases from J, leaving 10 bases between. This CDR3 is 14 amino acids long. CDR1 is SGHTA, CDR2 FQGNSA, per germline. The CDR3 DNA reads TGTGCCAGCAGCTTAGCGCAGGGCTACCAGCCCCAGCATTTT. Translating gives CASSLAQGYQPQHF.

The J gene is TRBJ2-3, the V gene TRBV4-3; D is possibly TRBD2 (5 bases). With 6 bases removed from V and 2 bases from J, the gap between germline ends came to 18 bases. In germline, CDR1 is LGHNA, CDR2 YSLEER. This CDR3 is 16 amino acids long. The CDR3 DNA follows: TGCGCCAGCAGGATTAGCGCGACCTACTCCACAGATACGCAGTATTTT. This gives the protein CASRISATYSTDTQYF.

The rearrangement links TRBV5-1 to TRBJ2-5; D is possibly TRBD1 (5 bases). There are 15 residues in the CDR3. Germline V gene sequence: CDR1 SGHRS, CDR2 YFSETQ. V lost 1 base and J 5 bases, leaving 15 bases between the germline ends. The DNA of the CDR3 is TGCGCCAGCAGCTTGCTCGGCAGGCCAGGGGAGACCCAGTACTTC. This gives the protein CASSLLGRPGETQYF.

CDR3 residues: CASSFFERGQPQHF. CDR3 in DNA: TGTGCCAGCAGCTTCTTTGAACGGGGACAGCCCCAGCATTTT. This chain uses TRBV5-6 with TRBJ1-5; no firm D call. Germline V lookup: CDR1 SGHDT, CDR2 YYEEEE. This CDR3 is 14 amino acids long. With 2 bases removed from V and 7 bases from J, the gap between germline ends came to 13 bases.